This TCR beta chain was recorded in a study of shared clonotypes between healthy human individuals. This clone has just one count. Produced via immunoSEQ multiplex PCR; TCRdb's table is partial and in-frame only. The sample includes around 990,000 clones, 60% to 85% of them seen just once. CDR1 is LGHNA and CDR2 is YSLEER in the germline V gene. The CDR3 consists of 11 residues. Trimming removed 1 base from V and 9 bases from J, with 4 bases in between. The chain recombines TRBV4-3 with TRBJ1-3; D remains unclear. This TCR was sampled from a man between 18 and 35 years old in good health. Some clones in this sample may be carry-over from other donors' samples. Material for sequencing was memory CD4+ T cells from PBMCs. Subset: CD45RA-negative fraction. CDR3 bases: TGCGCCAGCAGCCAAGCGGGCACCATATATTTT. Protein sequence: CASSQAGTIYF.